The following is a T cell receptor (beta chain) sequence with its context. This sample is part of a study of blood T cell repertoires in COVID-19. The wider study: Samples taken during acute and convalescent COVID-19 were collected in the United States, Italy and Spain. PBMCs, B-cell-depleted T cells, or T cells were the source of the cDNA or gDNA that made up the material.

Germline V gene lookup returns CDR1 SQVTM and CDR2 ANQGSEA. The CDR3 consists of 11 residues. Trimming left V 8 bases short and J 1 base short, with 8 bases between. As handled by the study authors: How many nucleated cells were present was estimated from reference gene primer amplification. This table comes from immunoSEQ multiplex PCR, and its TCRdb copy is limited to in-frame clones, with some not included. V, J and clone size are taken as reported in that table, and D and trimming were inferred from the DNA itself. There are about 64,000 clones in the sample; more than 60% occur only once, and approximately 5.6% lies in the top ten.

V gene TRBV29-1 combines with J gene TRBJ1-1, with no clear D. Input material: peripheral blood. The receptor was derived from a human donor in a cohort sampled during active COVID-19. The CDR3, as DNA: TGCAGCTCCCGGGAGAACACTGAAGCTTTCTTT. This sequence encodes CSSRENTEAFF.